This T cell receptor (beta chain) was captured by sequencing in a study of CD8 T cells in Susac syndrome. Reverse transcription used about 0.45 to 1 ug RNA and random hexamers. TCRdb analysed the immunoSEQ multiplex PCR reads with MiXCR anew, one entry per CDR3 protein. The sample holds 95,000 to 150,000 distinct CDR3 sequences, 85% to 95% seen once. Germline V gives CDR1 LGHNT, CDR2 FRNRAP. Trimming pared 3 bases from V and 9 bases from J, leaving 9 bases between. The CDR3 extends over 12 amino acids. The sequencing sample was made of CD8+ T cells from PBMCs. This clonotype was sampled from a human donor with Susac syndrome. V gene TRBV12-5 combines with J gene TRBJ1-5; D perhaps matches TRBD1 (6 bases). This CDR3 is CASGFGGRPQHF. The CDR3, as DNA: TGTGCTAGTGGTTTTGGGGGGCGGCCCCAGCATTTT.